The present TCR beta chain was sequenced within a study of cytomegalovirus exposure and HLA in healthy donors. Study context: Roughly 180 million T cells yielded more than 95 million unique TCR beta sequences, as an earlier analysis found. Study outcomes and limitations: It was reported that TCR beta sequences correctly inferred the HLA-A and HLA-B alleles for most subjects. In a later analysis, TCR beta V- and J-gene trimming showed a link to a missense DCLRE1C variant.

The PCR used 60 Vbeta and 13 Jbeta primers. Sequencing used immunoSEQ multiplex PCR; TCRdb keeps in-frame clones, though not all of them. The top ten hold 1.5% to 2% of the sample, which has around 200,000 clones, roughly three quarters seen once. Concerning this clone: Its antigen is still unknown.

This CDR3 contains 15 residues. CDR1 is SGHNT and CDR2 is YENEEA in the germline V gene. V lost 2 bases, J lost 0 bases, and 2 bases stayed unmatched. The chain couples TRBV11-3 to TRBJ2-3; 7 positions match TRBD2. Input material: PBMCs. The receptor comes from a man aged 45-65 years in good health and CMV-seronegative. As DNA, the CDR3 is TGTGCCAGCAGCTTACGTAGCGGGAGCACAGATACGCAGTATTTT. It encodes CASSLRSGSTDTQYF.